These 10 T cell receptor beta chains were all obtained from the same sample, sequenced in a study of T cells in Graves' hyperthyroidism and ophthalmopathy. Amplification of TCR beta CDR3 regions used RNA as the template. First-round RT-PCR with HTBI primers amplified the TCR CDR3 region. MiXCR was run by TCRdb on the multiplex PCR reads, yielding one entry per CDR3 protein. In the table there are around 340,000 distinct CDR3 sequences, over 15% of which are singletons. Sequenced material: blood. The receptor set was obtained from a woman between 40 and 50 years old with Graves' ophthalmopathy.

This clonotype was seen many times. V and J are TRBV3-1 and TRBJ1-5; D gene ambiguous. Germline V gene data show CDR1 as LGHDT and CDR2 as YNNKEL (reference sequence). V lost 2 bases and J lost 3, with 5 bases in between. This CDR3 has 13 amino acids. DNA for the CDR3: TGTGCCAGCAGCCAATTCACCAATCAGCCCCAGCATTTT. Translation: CASSQFTNQPQHF.

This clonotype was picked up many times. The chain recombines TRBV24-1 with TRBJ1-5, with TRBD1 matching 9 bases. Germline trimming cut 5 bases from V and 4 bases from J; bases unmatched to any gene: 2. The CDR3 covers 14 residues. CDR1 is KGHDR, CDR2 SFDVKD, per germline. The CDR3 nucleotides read TGTGCCACCAGTGGACAGGGGGGAAATCAGCCCCAGCATTTT. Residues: CATSGQGGNQPQHF.

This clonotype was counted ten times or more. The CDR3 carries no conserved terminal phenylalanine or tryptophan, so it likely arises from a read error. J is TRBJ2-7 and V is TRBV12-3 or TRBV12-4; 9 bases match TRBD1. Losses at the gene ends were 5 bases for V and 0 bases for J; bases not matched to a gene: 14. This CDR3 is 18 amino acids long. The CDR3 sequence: CASSMPGQGGESSYEQYL. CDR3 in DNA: TGTGCCAGCAGTATGCCGGGACAGGGTGGGGAGAGCTCCTACGAGCAGTACCTC.

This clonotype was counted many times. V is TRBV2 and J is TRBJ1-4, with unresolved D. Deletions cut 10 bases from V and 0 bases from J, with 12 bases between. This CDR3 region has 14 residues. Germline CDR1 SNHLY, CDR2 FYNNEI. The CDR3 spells CANRKGSTNEKLFF. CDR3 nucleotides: TGTGCCAACAGAAAAGGGTCAACTAATGAAAAACTGTTTTTT.

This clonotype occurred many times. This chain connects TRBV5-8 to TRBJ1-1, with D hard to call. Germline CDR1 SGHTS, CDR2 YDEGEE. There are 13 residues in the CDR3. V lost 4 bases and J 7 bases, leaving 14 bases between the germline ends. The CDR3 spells CASSRILRVEAFF. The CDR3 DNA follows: TGTGCCAGCAGCCGCATTTTGCGGGTTGAAGCTTTCTTT.

The CDR3 loop reads CASSLGADQETQYF. As DNA, the CDR3 is TGTGCCAGCAGCTTAGGCGCGGACCAAGAGACCCAGTACTTC. This chain links TRBV11-2 with TRBJ2-5; D call uncertain. The CDR3 length is 14 residues. Looked up from germline, CDR1 is SGHAT and CDR2 is FQNNGV. V was cut by 1 base and J by 0 bases, with 6 bases left in between.

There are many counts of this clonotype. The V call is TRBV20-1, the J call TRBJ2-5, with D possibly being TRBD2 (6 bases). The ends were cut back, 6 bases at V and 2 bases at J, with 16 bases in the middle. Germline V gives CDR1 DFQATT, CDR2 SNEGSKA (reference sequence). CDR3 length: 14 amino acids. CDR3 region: CSAITLAEQETQYF. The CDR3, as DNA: TGCAGTGCCATTACTTTAGCGGAACAAGAGACCCAGTACTTC.

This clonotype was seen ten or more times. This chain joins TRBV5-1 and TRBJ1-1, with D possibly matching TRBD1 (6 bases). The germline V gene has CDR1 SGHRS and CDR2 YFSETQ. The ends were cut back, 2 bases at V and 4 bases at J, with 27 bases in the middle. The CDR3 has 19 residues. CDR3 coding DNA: TGCGCCAGCAGCTTCTACCCTGGTTGGGGGGGCCGGGGACGCACTGAAGCTTTCTTT. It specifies CASSFYPGWGGRGRTEAFF.

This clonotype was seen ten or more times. This CDR3 is CATRVSTGRRELSNQPQHF. The CDR3 bases are TGTGCCACCAGGGTCTCAACAGGTCGGCGAGAATTAAGCAATCAGCCCCAGCATTTT. The rearrangement links TRBV24-1 to TRBJ1-5; TRBD1 might be the D (5 bases). Deletions cut 7 bases from V and 1 base from J, with 25 bases between. The CDR3 has 19 residues. Germline loops: CDR1 KGHDR, CDR2 SFDVKD.

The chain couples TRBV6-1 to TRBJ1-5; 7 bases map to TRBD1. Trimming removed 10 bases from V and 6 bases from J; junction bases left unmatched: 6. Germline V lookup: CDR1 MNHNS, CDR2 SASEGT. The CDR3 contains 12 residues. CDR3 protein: CATGTESQPQHF. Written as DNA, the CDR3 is TGTGCCACCGGGACAGAAAGTCAGCCCCAGCATTTT.